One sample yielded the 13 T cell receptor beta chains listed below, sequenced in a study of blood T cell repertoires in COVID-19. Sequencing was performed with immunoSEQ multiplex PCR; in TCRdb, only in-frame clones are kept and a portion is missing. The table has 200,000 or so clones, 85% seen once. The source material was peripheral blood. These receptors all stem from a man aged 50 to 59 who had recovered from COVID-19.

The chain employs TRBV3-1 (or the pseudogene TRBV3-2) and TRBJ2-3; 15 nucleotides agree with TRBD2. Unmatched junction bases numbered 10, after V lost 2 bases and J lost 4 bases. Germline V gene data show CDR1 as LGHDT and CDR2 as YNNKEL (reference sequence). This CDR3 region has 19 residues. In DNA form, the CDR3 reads TGTGCCAGCAGCCAATTTTTAGGACTAGCGGGAGGGTCCTCAGATACGCAGTATTTT. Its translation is CASSQFLGLAGGSSDTQYF.

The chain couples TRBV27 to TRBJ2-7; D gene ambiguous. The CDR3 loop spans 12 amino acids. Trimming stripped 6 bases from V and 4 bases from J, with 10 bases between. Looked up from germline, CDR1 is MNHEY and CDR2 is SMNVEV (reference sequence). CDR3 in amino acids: CASSKTPYEQYF. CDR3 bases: TGTGCCAGCAGCAAAACACCGTACGAGCAGTACTTC.

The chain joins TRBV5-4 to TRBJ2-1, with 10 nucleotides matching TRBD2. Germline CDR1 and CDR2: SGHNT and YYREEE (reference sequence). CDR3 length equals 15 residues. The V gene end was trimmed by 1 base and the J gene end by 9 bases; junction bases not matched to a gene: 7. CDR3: CASSLRLAGEGEQFF. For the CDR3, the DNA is TGTGCCAGCAGCTTGAGGCTAGCGGGAGAGGGTGAGCAGTTCTTC.

The CDR3 protein is CASSSKAAGPQETQYF. The CDR3 nucleotides read TGTGCCAGCAGCTCAAAGGCGGCCGGCCCGCAAGAGACCCAGTACTTC. J is TRBJ2-5 and V is TRBV11-1; D gene uncertain. The CDR3 length is 16 residues. V was pared by 4 bases and J by 2 bases, with 17 bases between. Germline V gene sequence: CDR1 SGHAT, CDR2 FQDESV (reference sequence).

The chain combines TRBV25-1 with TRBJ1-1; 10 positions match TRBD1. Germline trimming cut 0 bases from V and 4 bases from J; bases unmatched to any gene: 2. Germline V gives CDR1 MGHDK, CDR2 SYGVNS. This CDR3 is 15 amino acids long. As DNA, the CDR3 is TGTGCCAGCAGTGAATATGACAGGGGGCTCACTGAAGCTTTCTTT. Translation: CASSEYDRGLTEAFF. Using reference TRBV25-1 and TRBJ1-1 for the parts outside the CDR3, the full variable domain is EADIYQTPRYLVIGTGKKITLECSQTMGHDKMYWYQQDPGMELHLIHYSYGVNSTEKGDLSSESTVSRIRTEHFPLTLESARPSHTSQYLCASSEYDRGLTEAFFGQGTRLTVV.

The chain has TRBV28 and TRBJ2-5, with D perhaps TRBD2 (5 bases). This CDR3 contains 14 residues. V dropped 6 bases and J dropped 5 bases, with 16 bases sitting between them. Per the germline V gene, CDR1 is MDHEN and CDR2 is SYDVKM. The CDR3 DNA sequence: TGTGCCAGCAGCCTCAGCAGGAGAGGGGAGACCCAGTACTTC. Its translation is CASSLSRRGETQYF.

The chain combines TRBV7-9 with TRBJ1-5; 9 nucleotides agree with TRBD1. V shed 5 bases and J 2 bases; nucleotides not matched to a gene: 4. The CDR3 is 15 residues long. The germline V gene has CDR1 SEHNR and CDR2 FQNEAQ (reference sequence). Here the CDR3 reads CASSTGGAGNQPQHF. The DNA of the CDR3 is TGTGCCAGCAGCACAGGGGGCGCGGGCAATCAGCCCCAGCATTTT.

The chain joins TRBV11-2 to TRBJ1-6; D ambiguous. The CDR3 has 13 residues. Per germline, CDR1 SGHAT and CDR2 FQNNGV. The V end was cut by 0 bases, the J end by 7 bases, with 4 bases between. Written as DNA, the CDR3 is TGTGCCAGCAGCTTAGATCTCAATTCACCCCTCCACTTT. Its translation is CASSLDLNSPLHF.

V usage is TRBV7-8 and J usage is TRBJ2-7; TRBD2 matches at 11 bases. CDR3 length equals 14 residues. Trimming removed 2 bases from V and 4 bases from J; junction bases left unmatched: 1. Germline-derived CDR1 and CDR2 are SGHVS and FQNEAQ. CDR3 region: CASSLTSGSYEQYF. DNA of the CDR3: TGTGCCAGCAGCTTAACTAGCGGGAGTTACGAGCAGTACTTC. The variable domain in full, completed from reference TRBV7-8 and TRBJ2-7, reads GAGVSQSPRYKVAKRGQDVALRCDPISGHVSLFWYQQALGQGPEFLTYFQNEAQLDKSGLPSDRFFAERPEGSVSTLKIQRTQQEDSAVYLCASSLTSGSYEQYFGPGTRLTVT.

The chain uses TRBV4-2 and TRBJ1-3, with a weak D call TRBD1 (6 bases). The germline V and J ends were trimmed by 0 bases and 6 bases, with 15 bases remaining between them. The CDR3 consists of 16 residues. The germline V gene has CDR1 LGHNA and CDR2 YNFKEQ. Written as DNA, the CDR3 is TGTGCCAGCAGCCAAGAAGGTGCGGGGGGCAAAAACACCATATATTTT. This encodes CASSQEGAGGKNTIYF.

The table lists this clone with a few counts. The CDR3 loop reads CASSFLSEAFF. The CDR3 DNA reads as TGTGCCAGCAGTTTTCTCAGTGAAGCTTTCTTT. This chain uses TRBV12-3 or TRBV12-4 with TRBJ1-1; D is undetermined. The CDR3 extends over 11 amino acids. V dropped 3 bases and J dropped 7 bases, with 6 bases sitting between them.

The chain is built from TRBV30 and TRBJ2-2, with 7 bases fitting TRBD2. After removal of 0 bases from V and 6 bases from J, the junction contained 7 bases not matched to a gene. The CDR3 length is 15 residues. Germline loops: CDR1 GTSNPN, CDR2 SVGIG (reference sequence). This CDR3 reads CAWSVGLGGSGELFF. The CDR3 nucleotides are TGTGCCTGGAGTGTAGGACTGGGAGGGTCCGGGGAGCTGTTTTTT.

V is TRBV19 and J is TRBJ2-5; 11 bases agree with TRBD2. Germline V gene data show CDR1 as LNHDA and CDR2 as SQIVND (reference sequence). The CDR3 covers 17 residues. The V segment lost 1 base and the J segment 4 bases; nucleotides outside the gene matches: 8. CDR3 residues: CASSIAQGTSGGETQYF. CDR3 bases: TGTGCCAGTAGTATAGCACAAGGGACTAGCGGCGGAGAGACCCAGTACTTC.